Listed below are T cell receptor beta chains from one sample, sequenced in a study of OX40 agonist ivuxolimab in advanced cancers. Assay: immunoSEQ multiplex PCR; the TCRdb copy retains only in-frame clones and omits some. This sample has 80,000 to 100,000 clones, with around nine tenths found just once. The specimen was CD4+ or CD8+ T cells sorted from blood, collected in a trial of the OX40 agonist ivuxolimab. These TCRs come from an adult with an advanced solid tumor such as melanoma, head and neck, liver or kidney cancer. Both conserved end residues are part of each CDR3. Each record gives: D gene, J gene, clone size, V gene, CDR3 DNA, CDR3 protein. D genes are given only for firm matches. Clone sizes are given selectively: once, few, many, or a class where the clone is expanded.

NA	TRBJ1-4	NA	TRBV5-1	TGCGCCAGCAGCTTAGGTCAGGTAGAGAAACTGTTTTTT	CASSLGQVEKLFF
TRBD2	TRBJ2-3	NA	TRBV6-7	TGTGCCAGCAGTTACGTTAGCGGGGGGGCTGGGCGCACAGATACGCAGTATTTT	CASSYVSGGAGRTDTQYF
TRBD1	TRBJ1-2	NA	TRBV7-2	TGTGCCAGCAGTCATTGGTCCGGGACAGACGACTATGGCTACACCTTC	CASSHWSGTDDYGYTF
TRBD1	TRBJ1-6	NA	TRBV5-1	TGCGCCAGCAGCTTGGGGGACAGGTCTGTGGTCAATTCACCCCTCCACTTT	CASSLGDRSVVNSPLHF
TRBD1	TRBJ2-7	NA	TRBV5-1	TGCGCCAGCATGGGACAGGTCTACGAGCAGTACTTC	CASMGQVYEQYF
NA	TRBJ2-7	once	TRBV21-1	TGTGCCAGCAGCAGTCATCGGGAGGTCCACGAGCAGTACTTC	CASSSHREVHEQYF
NA	TRBJ2-2	NA	TRBV2	TGTGCCAGCAGTGGAACTACCGGGGAGCTGTTTTTT	CASSGTTGELFF
NA	TRBJ1-1	NA	TRBV7-9	TGTGCCAGCAGCACGGGACGGGCGAACACTGAAGCTTTCTTT	CASSTGRANTEAFF
TRBD2	TRBJ2-5	once	TRBV5-1	TGCGCCAGCAGCTGGACTAGACTGTACCAAGAGACCCAGTACTTC	CASSWTRLYQETQYF
NA	TRBJ2-7	NA	TRBV7-2	TGTGCCAGCAGCCTACAGAGGGGGATTTACGAGCAGTACTTC	CASSLQRGIYEQYF
NA	TRBJ1-6	NA	TRBV9	TGTGCCAGCAGCGTAGTAATCTCCCCTAGTGGGACCCTCCACTTT	CASSVVISPSGTLHF
NA	TRBJ1-1	NA	TRBV19	TGTGCCAGTAGTATAGAACGGCTGAACACTGAAGCTTTCTTT	CASSIERLNTEAFF
NA	TRBJ1-5	NA	TRBV19	TGTGCCAGTAGACCCTGGCAAACCCTAGGGAATCAGCCCCAGCATTTT	CASRPWQTLGNQPQHF
NA	TRBJ1-6	NA	TRBV4-1	TGCGCCAGCAGCTCCCAGTCCAATTCACCCCTCCACTTT	CASSSQSNSPLHF
NA	TRBJ1-3	NA	TRBV19	TGTGCCAGTAGGAGAGGAAGCTCTGGAAACACCATATATTTT	CASRRGSSGNTIYF
NA	TRBJ1-5	NA	TRBV10-3	TGTGCCATCAGTGCGACGGGGGCAGGGGATCAGCCCCAGCATTTT	CAISATGAGDQPQHF
NA	TRBJ1-3	NA	TRBV6-1	TGTGCCAGCAGACAGGGAAACACCATATATTTT	CASRQGNTIYF
NA	TRBJ1-1	NA	TRBV27	TGTGCCAGCAGTTTAGCCGGGGCAGGGGCGAACACTGAAGCTTTCTTT	CASSLAGAGANTEAFF
TRBD2	TRBJ2-7	NA	TRBV5-3	TGTGCCAGAAGCTTGCTCTACTCTGGGGACTATTCGCACTACGAGCAGTACTTC	CARSLLYSGDYSHYEQYF
TRBD1	TRBJ2-5	NA	TRBV11-3	TGTGCCAGCAGCCTCTCGGACAGGGTTGAGACCCAGTACTTC	CASSLSDRVETQYF
TRBD1	TRBJ2-5	NA	TRBV5-1	TGCGCCAGCAGCATGACAGGGGCCTTACAAGAGACCCAGTACTTC	CASSMTGALQETQYF
TRBD1	TRBJ2-5	NA	TRBV7-9	TGTGCCAGCAGCGGACAGGGGGTGAGAGAGACCCAGTACTTC	CASSGQGVRETQYF
NA	TRBJ2-1	NA	TRBV9	TGTGCCAGCAGCCCCTCCTTGCACGGGGGTTCCTACAATGAGCAGTTCTTC	CASSPSLHGGSYNEQFF
NA	TRBJ1-1	NA	TRBV5-1	TGCGCCAGCAGGGAGGGGAACACTGAAGCTTTCTTT	CASREGNTEAFF
NA	TRBJ2-7	NA	TRBV28	TGTGCCAGCATCCCGGGATCCAGCTACAACTACGAGCAGTACTTC	CASIPGSSYNYEQYF
NA	TRBJ2-5	NA	TRBV6-1	TGTGCCAGCAGTGTGACAGACCAAGAGACCCAGTACTTC	CASSVTDQETQYF